What follows describes a single T cell receptor (beta chain). The count of this clone is one. Which antigen it targets is not known. Within one base of it there is no much larger clone, and no base qualities were kept. This entry is derived from a study of PD-1 blockade in classical Hodgkin lymphoma (dated by TCRdb to between 2020 and 2021). Regarding the research as a whole: Nivolumab dosing was 3 mg/kg intravenously every 2 weeks, continuing until either disease progression or unacceptable toxicity. A peripheral blood immune signature of response to PD-1 blockade in classical Hodgkin lymphoma was defined using TCR beta sequencing and CyTOF. Results and caveats for the whole study, not just this receptor: Trial patients with a complete response had baseline diversity similar to that of newly diagnosed patients, while partial responders and progressors had significantly lower diversity. Newly diagnosed patients were reported to have lower baseline TCR diversity than healthy donors, and relapsed/refractory patients were reported to have lower baseline TCR diversity still. A significant rise by C4D1 was seen in CD4+ but not CD8+ TCR diversity (p=0.0027 vs p=0.16), with the rise being most apparent in complete responders (p=0.02). Lower diversity was observed in patients in whom nivolumab was started less than 1 year after ASCT, and these patients were excluded from later analyses so that confounding by immune reconstitution would be avoided. The study was limited to a single clinical trial cohort, and causes of repertoire differences, possibly disease activity or prior therapy, remained undefined.

CDR1 and CDR2 are read off the germline V gene as MNHNS and SASEGT. The CDR3 sequence holds 14 residues, the cysteine and phenylalanine included. Of the read, only the CDR3 DNA is kept; its 42 bases are in frame from base 1. V loses 10 bases of germline sequence and J loses 3 bases, and the interval between the two ends is 16 bases. Genomic DNA was extracted with the Qiagen DNeasy kit from unsorted PBMCs and from negatively selected CD4+ and CD8+ fractions. TCR beta CDR3 regions were subjected to amplification by immunoSEQ multiplex PCR with primers that anneal to V and J segments. Amplification bias was minimized using a synthetic immune receptor repertoire, and residual bias was removed computationally after sequencing. Per the authors' processing: Repertoire diversity was quantified as the Shannon entropy index using custom Python scripts. Unsorted, CD4+ and CD8+ repertoires were analyzed separately, except in combined analyses where CD4+ and CD8+ sequences were merged in silico. A clone counted as expanded when the clone's frequency after treatment rose at least 2-fold relative to C1D1, and clones undetected at baseline were given a pseudocount of 0.5. Clones with 0 or 1 copy at C1D1 were defined as singleton clones, while clones with 2 or more copies were defined as non-singleton clones. Clones expanded in unsorted samples were annotated as CD4+, CD8+ or unknown by matching protein sequences in sorted samples from the same patient. Wilcoxon tests on paired samples were used to test diversity changes from C1D1 to C4D1. TCRdb stores this immuneACCESS table with in-frame sequences only. Part of the clones is absent; in the studies checked, under half of the shortfall reflects unresolved V genes, and no reason is known for the rest. D and trimming were read from the DNA, whereas the V and J calls and clone size are those reported in that table. Recorded for this sample are nearly 25,000 clones; 60% to 85% of them occurred a single time. Roughly 7.3% of the sample comes from the top ten.

The sample's time point label, in plain terms: cycle 2 day 1 (C2D1) of nivolumab. All trial patients had relapsed after autologous stem cell transplantation, with cohorts A, B and C differing in prior brentuximab vedotin exposure. The trial cohort included more than 55 patients with relapsed/refractory classical Hodgkin lymphoma, and each patient had a best overall response of complete response, partial response or progressive disease. Trial patients were treated with single-agent nivolumab in the multi-cohort phase II CheckMate 205 trial. An independent review committee assessed best overall response by applying the 2007 International Working Group response criteria. Trial PBMCs were collected immediately before nivolumab initiation (C1D1) and during therapy at cycle 2 day 1 and cycle 4 day 1. Peripheral blood was collected in 8 mL Vacutainer Cell Preparation Tubes, from which PBMCs were isolated by centrifugation and then cryopreserved.

The sample in question was peripheral blood mononuclear cells (PBMCs), obtained before the second cycle of nivolumab. This TCR came from a human donor with classical Hodgkin lymphoma. The V and J genes are TRBV6-1 and TRBJ2-1, with the D gene too uncertain to name. The CDR3 region: CATLFGPNYNEQFF. The sequence in DNA is TGTGCCACCCTTTTCGGACCGAACTACAATGAGCAGTTCTTC.